Listed below are T cell receptor beta chains from one sample, sequenced in a study of graft-versus-host responses after intestinal transplantation. Data came from immunoSEQ multiplex PCR; TCRdb stores just in-frame clones and leaves some out. Altogether tens of thousands of clones are present, more than 75% being singletons, with the ten largest covering more than 2.5%. The sequences come from PBMCs, collected less than 130 days after intestinal transplantation. These TCRs come from a human patient who received an intestinal transplant, so some T cells may come from the graft donor. The conserved cysteine and the conserved F or W are not part of the CDR3 here.

TRBV27	TRBJ2-3	ASSPPLLSDTQY
TRBV6-6	TRBJ1-1	ASSRHGENTEAF
TRBV2	TRBJ2-6	ATLEWREFSGANVLT
TRBV15	TRBJ1-4	ATSRDPEQARDEKLF
TRBV14	TRBJ1-2	AIVTGTGQCCT
TRBV11-2	TRBJ2-1	ASSLERLYNEQF
TRBV5-8	TRBJ2-5	ASNPLAGETQY
TRBV5-1	TRBJ1-2	ASSYPGRRAYGYT
TRBV2	TRBJ2-7	ARGTPSYEQY
TRBV2	TRBJ1-5	ASGDRVGNQPQH
TRBV28	TRBJ1-1	ASSLQGVNTEAF
TRBV2	TRBJ2-7	ASRSGAGEQY
TRBV7-7	TRBJ2-5	ASSFGLGETQY
TRBV7-9	TRBJ2-7	ASSQWGGNYEQY
TRBV19	TRBJ2-7	ASSAAGAGEQY
TRBV7-8	TRBJ1-2	VSSPGTNYGYT
TRBV27	TRBJ1-2	ASSLAVGYGYT
TRBV7-3	TRBJ2-3	ASSLAGTSGSTDTQY
TRBV11-2	TRBJ2-7	ASSLMGASYEQY
TRBV15	TRBJ1-5	ATSRDHWTGSGQNQPQH
TRBV9	TRBJ1-1	ASNSSERGDTEAF
TRBV11-2	TRBJ2-7	ASSPLQGWVYEQY
TRBV18	TRBJ2-1	ASSPPLAGGSYNEQF
TRBV7-9	TRBJ2-5	ASSLGTHNQETQY
TRBV6-1	TRBJ1-5	ASSPGGGNQPQH
TRBV11-3	TRBJ2-7	ASSQDRDYYEQY
TRBV4-1	TRBJ2-1	ASSQAFVGPSGRATNEQF
TRBV4-1	TRBJ2-7	ASSRDLNYEQY
TRBV4-2	TRBJ1-6	ASSQRTLYNSPLH
TRBV28	TRBJ2-5	ASSLIWTSAETQY
TRBV6-6	TRBJ2-5	ASSYFSGETQY
TRBV6-1	TRBJ1-1	ASSELYSTEAF
TRBV6-5	TRBJ2-7	ASSGQPSAYEQY
TRBV2	TRBJ1-2	ASSARDRPFYGYT
TRBV28	TRBJ1-1	ATRELGDTEAF
TRBV11-2	TRBJ2-5	ASSLGVTQY
TRBV5-1	TRBJ2-2	ASSPYDGNTGELF
TRBV15	TRBJ1-4	ATSWGTVGSEKLF
TRBV5-1	-	ASSLLGETYEQY
TRBV9	TRBJ2-5	ASSDRLRGETQY
TRBV10-1	TRBJ2-3	ASRMGSGTDTQY
TRBV6-5	TRBJ1-2	ASSYATDPAPYGYT
TRBV2	TRBJ2-2	ASQAYAGELF
TRBV6-5	TRBJ1-6	ASSYDAGTFGSPLH
TRBV7-6	TRBJ2-1	ASSLVRSEQF
TRBV11-3	TRBJ2-1	ASSSRAASGSDNEQF
TRBV4-1	TRBJ1-2	ASSQAGGVHT
TRBV5-1	TRBJ2-2	ASSLEGQGARTGELF
TRBV11-2	TRBJ2-7	ASSDSPYLAGGYEQY
TRBV5-1	TRBJ2-7	ASSLTGTGTYEQY
TRBV15	TRBJ2-1	ATSRDLQREGNEQF
TRBV5-1	TRBJ2-7	ASSLGGSLAYEQY
TRBV7-9	TRBJ2-1	ASSLFPLAGFYNEQF
TRBV2	TRBJ1-2	ASSEATPTGVIGQAGGYT
TRBV18	TRBJ2-7	ASSPGQGGPNEQY
TRBV30	TRBJ2-7	AWEQGGGSSYEQY
TRBV7-9	TRBJ2-5	ASSRRGLAEETQY
TRBV27	TRBJ2-7	ASSPTGQERYEQY
TRBV4-1	TRBJ2-7	ASSQGQGSSYEQY
TRBV7-6	TRBJ1-2	ASSLELGSNYGYT